Presented here are 3 T cell receptor beta chains from one specimen sequenced in a study of tumor-infiltrating lymphocytes in oesophageal squamous cell carcinoma. A single record per CDR3 protein comes from TCRdb applying MiXCR to the PCR reads. The sample records approximately 20,000 distinct CDR3 sequences, about 34% being singletons. The material sequenced was esophageal tumor tissue. These receptor sequences come from a male donor with esophageal squamous cell carcinoma.

The chain links TRBV4-2 to TRBJ2-3, with D possibly TRBD2 on 5 matching bases. CDR3 length equals 16 residues. V gave up 0 bases and J gave up 5 bases, with 15 bases separating them. Germline CDR1 and CDR2: LGHNA and YNFKEQ. The CDR3 here is CASSQDLVGVEDTQYF. CDR3 coding DNA: TGTGCCAGCAGCCAAGATTTGGTGGGAGTAGAAGATACGCAGTATTTT.

Points on this clonotype: The CDR3 does not end in the conserved phenylalanine or tryptophan, so this is likely a read error. The DNA is left out, because the CDR3 cannot be placed on it with certainty; the CDR3 is given as TCRdb lists it. The CDR3 protein is CASSLGFDGYGYTFGS. The chain uses TRBV7-2 and TRBJ2-7. The germline V gene encodes CDR1 SGHTA and CDR2 FQGNSA. Inclusive of both ends, the CDR3 amounts to 16 amino acids.

This clonotype was counted many times. A much more abundant neighbour one base away suggests this may be a read error. This chain links TRBV6-6 with TRBJ2-4; 12 nucleotides agree with TRBD2. J was trimmed by 13 bases and V by 2 bases; bases with no gene match: 12. Germline V gives CDR1 MNHNY, CDR2 SVGAGI (reference sequence). The CDR3 has 16 residues. The CDR3 here is CASSYPTSGRGNEQYF. For the CDR3, the DNA is TGTGCCAGCAGTTACCCGACTAGCGGGAGAGGCAATGAGCAGTACTTC.